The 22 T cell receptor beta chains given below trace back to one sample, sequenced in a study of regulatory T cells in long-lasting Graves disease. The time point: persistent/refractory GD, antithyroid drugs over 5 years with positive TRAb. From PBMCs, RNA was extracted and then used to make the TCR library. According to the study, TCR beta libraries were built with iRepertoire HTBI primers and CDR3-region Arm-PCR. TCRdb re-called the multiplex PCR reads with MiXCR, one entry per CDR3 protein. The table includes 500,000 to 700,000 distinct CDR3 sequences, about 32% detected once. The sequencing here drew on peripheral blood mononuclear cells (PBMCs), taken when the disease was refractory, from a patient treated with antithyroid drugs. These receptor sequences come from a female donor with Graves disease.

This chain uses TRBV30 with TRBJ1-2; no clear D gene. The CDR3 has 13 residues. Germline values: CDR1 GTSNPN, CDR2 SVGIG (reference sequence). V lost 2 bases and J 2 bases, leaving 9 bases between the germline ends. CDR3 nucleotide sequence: TGTGCCTGGAGTCCAACAAAGAACTATGGCTACACCTTC. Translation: CAWSPTKNYGYTF.

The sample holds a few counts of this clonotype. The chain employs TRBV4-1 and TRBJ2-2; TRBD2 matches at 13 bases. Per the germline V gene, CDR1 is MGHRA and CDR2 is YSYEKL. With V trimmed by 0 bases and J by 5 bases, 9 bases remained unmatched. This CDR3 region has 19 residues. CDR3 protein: CASSQDELAGGPGTGELFF. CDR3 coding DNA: TGCGCCAGCAGCCAAGATGAACTAGCGGGAGGGCCGGGGACCGGGGAGCTGTTTTTT.

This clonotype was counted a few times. In DNA form, the CDR3 reads TGTGCCAGCACCCTTGGGGGTGGTTTGGAAAAACTGTTTTTT. This translates into CASTLGGGLEKLFF. The chain combines TRBV7-9 with TRBJ1-4; D is perhaps TRBD1 (5 bases). With 7 bases removed from V and 8 bases from J, the gap between germline ends came to 17 bases. Germline CDR1 is SEHNR and CDR2 is FQNEAQ (reference sequence). The length of the CDR3 is 14 residues.

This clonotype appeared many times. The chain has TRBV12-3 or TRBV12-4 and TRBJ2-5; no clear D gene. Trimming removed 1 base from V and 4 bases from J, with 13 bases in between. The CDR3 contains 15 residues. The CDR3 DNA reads TGTGCCAGCAGTTTAGGTCGGCGAAACCCAGAGACCCAGTACTTC. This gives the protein CASSLGRRNPETQYF.

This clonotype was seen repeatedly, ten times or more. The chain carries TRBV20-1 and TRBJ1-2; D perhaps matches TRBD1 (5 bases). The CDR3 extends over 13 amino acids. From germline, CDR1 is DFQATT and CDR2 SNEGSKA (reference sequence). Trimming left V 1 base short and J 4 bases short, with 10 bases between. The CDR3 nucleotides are TGCAGTGCTAGAGGAGACAGCCCCTATGGCTACACCTTC. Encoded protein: CSARGDSPYGYTF.

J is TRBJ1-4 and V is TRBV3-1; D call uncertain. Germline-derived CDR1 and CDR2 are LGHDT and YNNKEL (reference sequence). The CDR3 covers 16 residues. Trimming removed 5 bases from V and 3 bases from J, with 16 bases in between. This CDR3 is CASSLSHRGSNEKLFF. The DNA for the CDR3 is TGTGCCAGCAGCTTGTCACACCGCGGATCTAATGAAAAACTGTTTTTT.

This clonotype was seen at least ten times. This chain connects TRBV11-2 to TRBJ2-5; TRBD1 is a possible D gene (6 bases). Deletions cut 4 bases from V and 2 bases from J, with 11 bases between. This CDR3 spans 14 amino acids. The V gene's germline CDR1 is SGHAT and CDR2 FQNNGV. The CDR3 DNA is TGTGCCAGCAGCTCAAACAGGGCTCAAGAGACCCAGTACTTC. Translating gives CASSSNRAQETQYF.

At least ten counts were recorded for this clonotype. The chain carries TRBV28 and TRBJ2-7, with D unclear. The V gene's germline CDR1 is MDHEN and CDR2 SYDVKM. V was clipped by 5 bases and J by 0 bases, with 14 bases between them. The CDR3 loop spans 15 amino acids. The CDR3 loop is CASSRSTPGSYEQYF. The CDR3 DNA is TGTGCCAGCAGTCGGTCTACCCCCGGCTCCTACGAGCAGTACTTC. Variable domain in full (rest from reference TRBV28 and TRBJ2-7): DVKVTQSSRYLVKRTGEKVFLECVQDMDHENMFWYRQDPGLGLRLIYFSYDVKMKEKGDIPEGYSVSREKKERFSLILESASTNQTSMYLCASSRSTPGSYEQYFGPGTRLTVT.

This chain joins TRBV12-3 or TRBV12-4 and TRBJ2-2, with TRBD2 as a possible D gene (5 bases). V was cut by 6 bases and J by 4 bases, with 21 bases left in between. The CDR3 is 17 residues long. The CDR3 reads CASRPPIGGLGTGELFF. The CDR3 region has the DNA TGTGCCAGCAGACCGCCCATTGGAGGACTGGGCACCGGGGAGCTGTTTTTT.

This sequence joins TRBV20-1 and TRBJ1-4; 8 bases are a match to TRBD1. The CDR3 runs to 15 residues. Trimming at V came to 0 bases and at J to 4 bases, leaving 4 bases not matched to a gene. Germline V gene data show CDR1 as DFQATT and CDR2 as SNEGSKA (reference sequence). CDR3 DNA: TGCAGTGCTAGAGATGGGGACAGGTATAATGAAAAACTGTTTTTT. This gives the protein CSARDGDRYNEKLFF.

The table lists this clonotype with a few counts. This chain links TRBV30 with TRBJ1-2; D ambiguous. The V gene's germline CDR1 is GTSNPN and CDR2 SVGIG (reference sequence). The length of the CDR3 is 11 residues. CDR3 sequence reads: CACDFRHGYTF. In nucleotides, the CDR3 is TGTGCTTGTGACTTCCGACATGGCTACACCTTC.

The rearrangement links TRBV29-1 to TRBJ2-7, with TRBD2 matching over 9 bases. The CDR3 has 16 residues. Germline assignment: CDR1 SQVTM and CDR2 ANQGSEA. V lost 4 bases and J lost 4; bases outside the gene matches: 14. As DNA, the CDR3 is TGCAGCGTTGCCCCCCCGGGACTAGCAGGAATGTACGAGCAGTACTTC. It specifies CSVAPPGLAGMYEQYF.

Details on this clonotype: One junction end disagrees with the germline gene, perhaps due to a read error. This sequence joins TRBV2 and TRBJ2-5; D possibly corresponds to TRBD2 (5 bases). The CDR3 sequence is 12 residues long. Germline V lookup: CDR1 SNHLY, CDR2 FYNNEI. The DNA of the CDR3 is TGCGCCAGCAGCCAAGACTACCAGACCCAGTACTTC. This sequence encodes CASSQDYQTQYF.

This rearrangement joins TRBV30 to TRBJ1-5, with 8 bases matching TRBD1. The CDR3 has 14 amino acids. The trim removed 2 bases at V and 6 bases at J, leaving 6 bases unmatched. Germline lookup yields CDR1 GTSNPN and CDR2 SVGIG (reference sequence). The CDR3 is CAWSQDRVAQPQHF. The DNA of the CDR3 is TGTGCCTGGAGTCAGGACAGGGTGGCTCAGCCCCAGCATTTT.

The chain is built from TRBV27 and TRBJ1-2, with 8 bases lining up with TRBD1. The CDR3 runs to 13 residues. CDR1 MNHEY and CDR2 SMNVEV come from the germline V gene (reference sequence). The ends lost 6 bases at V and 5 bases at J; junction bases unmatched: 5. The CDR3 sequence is CASRPGQDYGYTF. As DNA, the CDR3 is TGTGCCAGCAGACCGGGACAGGATTATGGCTACACCTTC.

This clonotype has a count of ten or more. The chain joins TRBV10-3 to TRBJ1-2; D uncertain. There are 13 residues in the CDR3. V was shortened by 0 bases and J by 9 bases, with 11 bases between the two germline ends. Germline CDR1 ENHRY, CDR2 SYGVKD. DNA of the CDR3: TGTGCCATCAGTGAGTCAACGACTGGCAGCTACACCTTC. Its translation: CAISESTTGSYTF.

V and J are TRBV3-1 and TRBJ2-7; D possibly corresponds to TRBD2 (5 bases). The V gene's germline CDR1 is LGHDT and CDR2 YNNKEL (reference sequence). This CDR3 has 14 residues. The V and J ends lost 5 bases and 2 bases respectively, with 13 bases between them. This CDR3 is CASSRAAEAYEQYF. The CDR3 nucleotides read TGTGCCAGCAGCAGAGCGGCGGAAGCCTACGAGCAGTACTTC.

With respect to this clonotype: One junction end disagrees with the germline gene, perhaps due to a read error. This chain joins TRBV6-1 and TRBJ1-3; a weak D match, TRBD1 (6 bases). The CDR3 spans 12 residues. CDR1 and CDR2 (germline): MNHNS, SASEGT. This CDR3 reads CASSGESNAIYF. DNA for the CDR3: TGTGCCAGTTCAGGGGAGTCAAACGCCATATATTTT.

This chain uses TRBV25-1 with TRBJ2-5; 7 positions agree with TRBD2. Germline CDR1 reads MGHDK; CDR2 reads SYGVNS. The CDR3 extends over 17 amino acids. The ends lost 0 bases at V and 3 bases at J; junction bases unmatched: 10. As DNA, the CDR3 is TGTGCCAGCAGTGAATACGTGGCGGGAGAGGACAAAGAGACCCAGTACTTC. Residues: CASSEYVAGEDKETQYF.

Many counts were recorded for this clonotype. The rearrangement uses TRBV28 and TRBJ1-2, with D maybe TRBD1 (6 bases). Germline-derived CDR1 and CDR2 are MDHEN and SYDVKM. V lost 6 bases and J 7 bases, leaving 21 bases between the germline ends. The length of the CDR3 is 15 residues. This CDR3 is CASRLSTGGAGGYTF. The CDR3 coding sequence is TGTGCCAGCAGACTCTCTACCGGGGGGGCAGGTGGCTACACCTTC.

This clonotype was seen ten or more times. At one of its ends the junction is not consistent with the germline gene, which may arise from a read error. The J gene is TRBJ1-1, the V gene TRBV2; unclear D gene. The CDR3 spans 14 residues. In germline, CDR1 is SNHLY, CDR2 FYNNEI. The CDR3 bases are TGTGCCAGCAGCGAAGGACGGCTGAACACTGAAGCTTTCTTT. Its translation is CASSEGRLNTEAFF.

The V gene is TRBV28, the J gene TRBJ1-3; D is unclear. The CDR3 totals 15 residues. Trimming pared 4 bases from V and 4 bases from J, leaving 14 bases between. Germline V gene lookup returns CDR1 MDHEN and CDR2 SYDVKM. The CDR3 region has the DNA TGTGCCAGCAGTTCCCCAATCGGCGTGGGAAACACCATATATTTT. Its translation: CASSSPIGVGNTIYF.